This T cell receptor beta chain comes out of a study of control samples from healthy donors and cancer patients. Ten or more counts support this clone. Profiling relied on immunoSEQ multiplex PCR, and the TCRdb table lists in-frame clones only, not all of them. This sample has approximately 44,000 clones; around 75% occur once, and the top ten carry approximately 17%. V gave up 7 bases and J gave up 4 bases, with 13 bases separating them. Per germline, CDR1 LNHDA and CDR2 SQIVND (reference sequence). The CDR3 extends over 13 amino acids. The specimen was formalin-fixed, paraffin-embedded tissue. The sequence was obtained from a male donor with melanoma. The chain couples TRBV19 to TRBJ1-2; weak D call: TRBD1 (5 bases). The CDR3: CASTWKGSYGYTF. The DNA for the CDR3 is TGTGCCAGTACCTGGAAGGGGTCCTATGGCTACACCTTC. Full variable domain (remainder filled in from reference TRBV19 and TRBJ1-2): DGGITQSPKYLFRKEGQNVTLSCEQNLNHDAMYWYRQDPGQGLRLIYYSQIVNDFQKGDIAEGYSVSREKKESFPLTVTSAQKNPTAFYLCASTWKGSYGYTFGSGTRLTVV.